One TCR beta chain is described in this entry. Its cognate antigen is unknown. This specimen comes from a study of cytomegalovirus exposure and HLA in healthy donors. Study conclusions and caveats: The classifier, whose performance was assessed in both the original and validation cohorts, reportedly diagnosed cytomegalovirus status with high specificity and sensitivity.

Germline values: CDR1 MDHEN, CDR2 SYDVKM. The V end lost 6 bases, the J end lost 5 bases, and 10 bases lay between the germline ends. The CDR3 has 12 amino acids. PCR primers comprised 60 Vbeta and 13 Jbeta primers. Profiled with immunoSEQ multiplex PCR; TCRdb holds only in-frame clones, not every one. This repertoire shows approximately 200,000 clones, nearly 80% found once; its top ten account for 6%. The chain links TRBV28 to TRBJ1-1, with D possibly being TRBD1 (5 bases). The sample comprised PBMCs. This clonotype was sampled from a woman aged 25-40 years in good health and CMV-seropositive. The CDR3 reads CASRGRVTEAFF. DNA of the CDR3: TGTGCCAGCAGAGGCAGGGTAACTGAAGCTTTCTTT.